This T cell receptor (beta chain) was identified in a study of T cells in Graves' hyperthyroidism and ophthalmopathy (dated by TCRdb to the late 2010s). Some background on the complete study: Peripheral blood samples were taken at the time of initial diagnosis, prior to any treatment. Prospective prediction of ophthalmopathy was tested in an independent validation cohort consisting of 18 hyperthyroidism patients and more than 15 patients who later progressed to ophthalmopathy. Following sampling, methimazole starting at 30 mg daily was given to hyperthyroidism patients, and high-dose intravenous methylprednisolone was given to ophthalmopathy patients. Thyroid tissue and blood T-cell repertoires from about six Graves' hyperthyroidism patients were also compared in the study. According to the paper, TCR Vbeta CDR3 sequencing was carried out on 135 peripheral blood samples, which came from more than 40 ophthalmopathy, around 75 hyperthyroidism and roughly 17 progressor patients. The 85 to 100 discovery patients were divided at random into training and test sets in a 7:3 ratio. To identify distinguishing TCR V-J signatures, a discovery cohort of about a hundred patients was used, comprising under 45 with Graves' ophthalmopathy and around 60 with stable Graves' hyperthyroidism.

Moderately to severely active disease, a Clinical Activity Score of at least 3, a NOSPECS grade of at least 4, and a duration under 3 months were present in ophthalmopathy patients. Any patient with an uncontrolled infection, another autoimmune disease, pregnancy or lactation was excluded. Clinical symptoms, serum thyroxine and TRAb, thyroid ultrasound, and orbital computed tomography formed the basis for the diagnoses. Ficoll-Paque density gradient centrifugation was used to isolate PBMCs from approximately 10 ml of fresh peripheral blood. Trizol reagent was used to extract total RNA, and RNA quality was then checked on an Agilent 2100 Bioanalyzer. The TCR beta CDR3 regions were amplified from RNA transcripts. For the first round of RT-PCR on the TCR CDR3, the HTBI primer set was used together with the Qiagen OneStep RT-PCR kit. The libraries were constructed in a second round of multiplex PCR and then size-selected and purified. The libraries were sequenced on an Illumina HiSeq2000 using paired-end 100 bp reads. On the study's bioinformatics: SOAPnuke was used to process the raw data, throwing out any read that contained adapters or uncalled bases, had a mean Phred below 15, or lacked an exact constant-primer or identifier match. High-quality paired reads were merged using COPE v1.2.5, and each unique nucleotide sequence was defined as a clonotype. Clonotypes were aligned to IMGT TRBV, TRBD and TRBJ reference segments using MiTCR v1.1. The analysis was restricted to V-J combinations with a frequency above 0.0001, which together covered 99% to 99.2% of the repertoires. The TCS score was defined as F50 (clonal expansion) divided by E x V (chaos), with BLOSUM62-based TCRdist calculated between CDR3 peptides within each V-J. Welch's t-statistics and random forest reduced roughly 500 V-J features to roughly 13, which were used in a naive Bayes classifier (R e1071). TCRdb itself trimmed the public reads at Q25 with fastp, ran MiXCR and retained productive beta chains. Each record represents a unique CDR3 protein, reported with the most common genes and DNA among its rows. TCRdb's processing, not the authors' own work, is the source of the V and J calls. This sample gives over 350,000 distinct CDR3 sequences in total; around 15% of them show up just once. The ten largest account for 28% of the sample.

This clonotype was observed at least ten times. Which antigen it targets is not known. Base qualities are not recorded, but no much larger clone differs from it by a single base. Study-wide findings and limitations: Ophthalmopathy was separated from stable hyperthyroidism by a 13 V-J signature model, with approximately 85% sensitivity and about 81% specificity obtained in cross-validation and 80%/75% obtained in testing. No statistical method was used to set the sample size in advance, and investigators knew the group allocation. Most expanded thyroid clonotypes (frequency above 0.001) were also detected in blood, a finding suggesting that blood repertoires may reflect thyroid immune responses. During validation, the model predicted progression to ophthalmopathy a median of around 7 months ahead of onset, with 70.59% sensitivity and 72.22% specificity.

Per the germline V gene, SNHLY is the CDR1 and FYNNEI is the CDR2. The CDR3 spans 13 residues, from the cysteine through the phenylalanine. Of all the DNA, just the CDR3 is kept, 39 bases in frame from base 1. V was cut back by 7 bases and J by 0 bases, leaving a gap of 10 bases between them. The sequenced sample consisted of blood. Recombination connected TRBV2 to TRBJ2-7; no D gene call is confident. This receptor was taken from a man in his fifties with Graves' ophthalmopathy. CDR3 protein: CASNSDSSYEQYF. The DNA sequence reads TGTGCCAGCAACTCCGATAGCTCCTACGAGCAGTACTTC.